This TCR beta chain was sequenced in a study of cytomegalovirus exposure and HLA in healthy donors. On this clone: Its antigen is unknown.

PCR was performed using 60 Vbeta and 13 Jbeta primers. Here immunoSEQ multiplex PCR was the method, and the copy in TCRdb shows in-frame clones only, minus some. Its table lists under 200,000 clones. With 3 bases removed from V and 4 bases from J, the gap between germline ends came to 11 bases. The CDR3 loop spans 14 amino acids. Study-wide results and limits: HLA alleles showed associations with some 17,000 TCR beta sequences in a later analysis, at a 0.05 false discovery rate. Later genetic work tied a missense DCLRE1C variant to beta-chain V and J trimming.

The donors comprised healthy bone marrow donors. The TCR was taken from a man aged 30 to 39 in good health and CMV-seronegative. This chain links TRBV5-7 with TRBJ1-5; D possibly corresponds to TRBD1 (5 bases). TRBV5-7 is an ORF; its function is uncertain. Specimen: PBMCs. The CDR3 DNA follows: TGTGCCAGCAGCTCGGACATCCTTAATCAGCCCCAGCATTTT. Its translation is CASSSDILNQPQHF.